The source of this T cell receptor (beta chain) is a study of shared clonotypes between healthy human individuals (TCRdb year 2020). With respect to the entire study: Two women and a few men aged 18 to 49 years were included in the cohort. Libraries were prepared and TCR repertoires were sequenced by different laboratories using diverse techniques, in order to increase sequencing depth and limit assay-specific biases. For each donor, CD4 naive and CD4 memory were each run on three plates, CD8 naive on two plates, and CD8 memory on one plate. Per donor, leukapheresis produced somewhere between about 0.8 and 9.5 billion PBMCs. Blood TCR repertoires of a handful of healthy adults were deeply sequenced to estimate repertoire size and the extent of clonotype sharing between individuals. Overall results and qualifications from the work: Pairwise subsampling led to the expectation that sequencing depth would affect the degree of clonotype sharing among donors. Sampling was limited to blood, and TCR repertoires in tissue likely differ from TCR repertoires in blood. The small number of donors limited the genetic and exposure-history diversity represented. When a handful of donors were compared, the shared fraction of clonotypes was around 5% for naive CD4, more than 3% for naive CD8, more than 2% for memory CD4, and 0.35% to 0.4% for memory CD8. Compared with non-shared clonotypes, the clonotypes found in all four sorted-subset donors had higher generation probabilities. Incomplete sequencing was indicated by rarefaction of sorted-subset datasets, despite the large sequencing depth. Larger estimated clonotype richness was generally found for naive subsets than for memory subsets.

This clone was counted once. Its antigen target is currently unknown. The sample holds no much larger clone one base away, and base qualities are not on file. CD8 naive samples were CD45RO-negative cells positively selected for CCR7, giving a CD45RA+CCR7+ population that excluded TemRA cells. The donors were healthy, HIV-negative adults with no recently reported acute infections or vaccinations. Only Caucasian adults living in Nashville, Tennessee, USA were represented among the donors. Blood was collected by leukapheresis, and PBMCs were isolated by Ficoll-Histopaque density gradient centrifugation and then cryopreserved in liquid nitrogen vapor phase. Analytical flow cytometry was used to check the purity and quantity of each magnetically sorted T cell population. Each sorted fraction had its genomic DNA isolated and then quantified by UV absorbance on a Nanodrop 2000c. TCR CDR3 regions were amplified from genomic DNA by multiplex PCR using the deep immunoSEQ assay. For each cell subset, the extracted genomic DNA was distributed evenly across all wells of several immunoSEQ 96-well plates, and each plate served as one replicate. For sorted subsets, roughly 200 ng of genomic DNA, equivalent to around 31,000 T cell genomes, went into each replicate PCR. The purified libraries were quantified using a Qubit 3.0 fluorometer, sized with a Bioanalyzer 2100, and then quantified again using the KAPA Library Quantification kit. Each immunoSEQ 96-well plate was sequenced on its own single-read 150-cycle Illumina NextSeq 550 flow cell. Concerning the study's data processing: The immunoSEQ output contained only junctional sequences without quality scores, so filtering could not match that applied to full-length reads. Sequences were annotated with PyIR, a Python wrapper for IgBLAST v1.9, and V/J genes and CDR3 were assigned using IMGT germline references. Reads with weak V/J assignments (E-value above 1e-6), missing CDR3, stop codons, out-of-frame junctions, or ambiguous translated residues were removed. V3J clonotypes were defined by identical inferred V gene, J gene, and CDR3 amino acid sequence. Percentage overlap between repertoires was computed as shared unique clonotypes divided by the size of the smaller repertoire. Repertoire richness was assessed with RTK rarefaction, the Chao1 estimator, and Recon v2.1 estimates of unobserved clonotypes. For all TCRbeta clonotypes obtained by the gDNA method from a handful of donors, generation probabilities were computed with OLGA. TCRdb retrieved this table from immuneACCESS and kept in-frame rearrangements only. Not all clones are present; in checked studies, unresolved V genes account for under half, and no reason is known for the remainder. Clone size and the V and J calls come from that table; the DNA yielded D and trimming. A total of millions of clones appear in this sample, over 85% of them only once. The ten largest clones add up to about 1.1% of the sample.

There are 14 amino acids in the CDR3, from cysteine to phenylalanine inclusive. The entry retains the CDR3 DNA only, 42 bases that are in frame from base 1. The germline V gene yields SGHTA for CDR1 and FQGTGA for CDR2. V and J are trimmed by 3 bases and 7 bases, and the gene matches miss 3 bases of the junction. The source material was naive CD8+ T cells sorted from blood. Interpreted using the paper, the cell subset or site label stands for: CD45RA+CCR7+. This TCR derives from a man younger than 30 in good health. The chain couples TRBV7-3 to TRBJ2-1, with 10 junctional bases fitting TRBD2. CDR3 protein: CASSLLSGGNEQFF. Read as DNA, the sequence is TGTGCCAGCAGCTTGCTTAGCGGGGGGAATGAGCAGTTCTTC.